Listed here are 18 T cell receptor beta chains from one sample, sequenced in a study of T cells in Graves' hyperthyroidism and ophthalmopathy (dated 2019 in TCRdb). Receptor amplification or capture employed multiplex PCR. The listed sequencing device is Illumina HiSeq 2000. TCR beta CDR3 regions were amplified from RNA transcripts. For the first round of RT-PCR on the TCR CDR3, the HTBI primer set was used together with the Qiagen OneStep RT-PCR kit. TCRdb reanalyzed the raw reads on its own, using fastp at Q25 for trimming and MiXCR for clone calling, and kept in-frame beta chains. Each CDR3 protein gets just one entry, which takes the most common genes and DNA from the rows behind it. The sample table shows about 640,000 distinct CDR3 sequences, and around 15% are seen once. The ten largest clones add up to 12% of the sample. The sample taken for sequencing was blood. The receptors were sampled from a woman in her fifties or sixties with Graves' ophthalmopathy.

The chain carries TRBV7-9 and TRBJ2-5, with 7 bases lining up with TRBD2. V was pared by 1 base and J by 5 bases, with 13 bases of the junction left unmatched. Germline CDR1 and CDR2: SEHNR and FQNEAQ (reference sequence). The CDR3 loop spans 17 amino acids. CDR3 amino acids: CASSLGGGAKRMETQYF. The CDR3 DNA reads TGTGCCAGCAGCTTAGGGGGAGGGGCCAAGCGCATGGAGACCCAGTACTTC.

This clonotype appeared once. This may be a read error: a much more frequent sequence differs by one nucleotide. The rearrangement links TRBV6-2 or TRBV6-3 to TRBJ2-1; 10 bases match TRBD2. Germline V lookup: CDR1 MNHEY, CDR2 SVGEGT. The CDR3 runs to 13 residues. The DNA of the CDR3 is TGTGCCACTTGGACTAGCGGATACAATGAGCGGTTCTTC. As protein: CATWTSGYNERFF.

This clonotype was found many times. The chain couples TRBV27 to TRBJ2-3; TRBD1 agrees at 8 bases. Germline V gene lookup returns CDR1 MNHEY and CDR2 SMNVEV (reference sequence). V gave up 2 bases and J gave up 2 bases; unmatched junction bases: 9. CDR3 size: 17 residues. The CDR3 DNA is TGTGCCAGCAGTTTACGGGGACAGGCAAAAACCACAGATACGCAGTATTTT. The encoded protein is CASSLRGQAKTTDTQYF.

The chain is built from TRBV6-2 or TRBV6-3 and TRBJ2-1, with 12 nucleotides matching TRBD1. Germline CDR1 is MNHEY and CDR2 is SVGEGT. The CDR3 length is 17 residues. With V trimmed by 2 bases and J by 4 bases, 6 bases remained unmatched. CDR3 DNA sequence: TGTGCCAGCAGTTACCAGGGACAGGGGGCGCTTTACAATGAGCAGTTCTTC. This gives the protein CASSYQGQGALYNEQFF.

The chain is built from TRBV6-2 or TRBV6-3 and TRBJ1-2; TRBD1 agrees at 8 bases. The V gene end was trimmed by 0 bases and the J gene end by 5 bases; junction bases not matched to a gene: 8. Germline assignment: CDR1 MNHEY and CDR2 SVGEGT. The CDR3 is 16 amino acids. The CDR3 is CASSYSMLDRDYGYTF. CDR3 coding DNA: TGTGCCAGCAGTTACTCGATGCTGGACAGGGATTATGGCTACACCTTC.

The CDR3 here is CASSSRTGQETQYF. The CDR3 coding sequence is TGTGCCAGCAGTTCCCGGACAGGCCAAGAGACCCAGTACTTC. This chain uses TRBV28 with TRBJ2-5; 7 bases match TRBD1. The V gene's germline CDR1 is MDHEN and CDR2 SYDVKM. Losses at the gene ends were 4 bases for V and 1 base for J; bases not matched to a gene: 3. This CDR3 has 14 amino acids.

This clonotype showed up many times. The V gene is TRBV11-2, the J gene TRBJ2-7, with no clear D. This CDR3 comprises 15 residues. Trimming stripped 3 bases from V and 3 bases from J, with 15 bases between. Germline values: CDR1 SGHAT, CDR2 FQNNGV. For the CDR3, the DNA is TGTGCCAGCAGCTTTTCTCAGGCCCCGGTCTACGAGCAGTACTTC. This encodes CASSFSQAPVYEQYF.

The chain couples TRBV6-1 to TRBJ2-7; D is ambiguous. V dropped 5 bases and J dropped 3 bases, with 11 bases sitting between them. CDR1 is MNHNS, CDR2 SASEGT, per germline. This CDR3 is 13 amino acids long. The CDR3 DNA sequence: TGTGCCAGCAGTTCGTCGGAACACTACGAGCAGTACTTC. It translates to CASSSSEHYEQYF.

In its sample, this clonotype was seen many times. CDR3 nucleotides: TGTGCCAGCAGACAAACCTGGACCACAGATACGCAGTATTTT. Residues: CASRQTWTTDTQYF. This sequence joins TRBV27 and TRBJ2-3; D gene ambiguous. The ends were cut back, 6 bases at V and 2 bases at J, with 12 bases in the middle. The CDR3 is 14 residues long. Germline values: CDR1 MNHEY, CDR2 SMNVEV (reference sequence).

CDR3 sequence: CASSTGHITDTQYF. The DNA of the CDR3 is TGTGCCAGCAGCACGGGACACATCACAGATACGCAGTATTTT. This chain joins TRBV7-3 and TRBJ2-3; D is possibly TRBD1 (6 bases). The ends were cut back, 5 bases at V and 2 bases at J, with 11 bases in the middle. The CDR3 runs to 14 residues. Germline values: CDR1 SGHTA, CDR2 FQGTGA. The whole variable domain, remainder taken from reference TRBV7-3 and TRBJ2-3, is GAGVSQTPSNKVTEKGKYVELRCDPISGHTALYWYRQSLGQGPEFLIYFQGTGAADDSGLPNDRFFAVRPEGSVSTLKIQRTERGDSAVYLCASSTGHITDTQYFGPGTRLTVL.

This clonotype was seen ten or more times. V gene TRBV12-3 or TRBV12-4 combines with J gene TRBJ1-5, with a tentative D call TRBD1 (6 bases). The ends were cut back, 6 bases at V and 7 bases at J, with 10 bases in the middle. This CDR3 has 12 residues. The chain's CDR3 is CASSLQGQPQHF. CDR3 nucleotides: TGTGCCAGCAGCCTCCAGGGGCAGCCCCAGCATTTT.

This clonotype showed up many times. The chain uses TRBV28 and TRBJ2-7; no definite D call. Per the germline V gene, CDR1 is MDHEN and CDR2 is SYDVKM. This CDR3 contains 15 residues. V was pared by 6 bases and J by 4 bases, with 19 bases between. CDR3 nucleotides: TGTGCCAGCAGAACCTACGACACGGGCGCGTACGAGCAGTACTTC. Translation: CASRTYDTGAYEQYF.

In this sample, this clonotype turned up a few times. In DNA, the CDR3 is TGCAGTGCTAGAGATGTCAGGCGGAACTCCTACAATGAGCAGTTCTTC. This translates into CSARDVRRNSYNEQFF. This chain uses TRBV20-1 with TRBJ2-1; D is uncertain. CDR1 and CDR2 (germline): DFQATT, SNEGSKA (reference sequence). The CDR3 is 16 amino acids. Trimming pared 0 bases from V and 0 bases from J, leaving 12 bases between.

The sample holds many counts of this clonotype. The CDR3 nucleotides are TGCAGTGCTAGAGATAGGACTAGCGGAGAGACCCAGTACTTC. It translates to CSARDRTSGETQYF. The genes are TRBV20-1 and TRBJ2-5; TRBD2 matches at 10 bases. Per the germline V gene, CDR1 is DFQATT and CDR2 is SNEGSKA (reference sequence). The CDR3 sequence is 14 residues long. The ends lost 0 bases at V and 4 bases at J; junction bases unmatched: 2.

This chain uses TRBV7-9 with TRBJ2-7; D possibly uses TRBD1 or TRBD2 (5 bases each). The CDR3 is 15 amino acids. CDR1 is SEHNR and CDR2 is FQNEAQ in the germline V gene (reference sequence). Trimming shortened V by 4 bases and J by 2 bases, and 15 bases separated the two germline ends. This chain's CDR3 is CASSSRWDRPYEQYF. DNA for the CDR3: TGTGCCAGCAGCTCGAGGTGGGACCGGCCCTACGAGCAGTACTTC.

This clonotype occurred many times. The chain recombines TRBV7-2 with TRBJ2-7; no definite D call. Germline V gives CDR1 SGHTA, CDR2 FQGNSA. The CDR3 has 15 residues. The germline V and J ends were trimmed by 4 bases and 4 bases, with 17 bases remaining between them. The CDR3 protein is CASSYSAVGSYEQYF. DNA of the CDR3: TGTGCCAGCAGCTACTCAGCAGTGGGGTCGTACGAGCAGTACTTC.

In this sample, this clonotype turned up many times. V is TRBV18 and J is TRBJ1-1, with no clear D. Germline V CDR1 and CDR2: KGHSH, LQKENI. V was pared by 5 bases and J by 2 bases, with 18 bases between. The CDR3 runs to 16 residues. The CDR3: CASSSQTATDNTEAFF. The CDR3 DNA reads TGTGCCAGCTCATCTCAAACTGCGACGGATAACACTGAAGCTTTCTTT.

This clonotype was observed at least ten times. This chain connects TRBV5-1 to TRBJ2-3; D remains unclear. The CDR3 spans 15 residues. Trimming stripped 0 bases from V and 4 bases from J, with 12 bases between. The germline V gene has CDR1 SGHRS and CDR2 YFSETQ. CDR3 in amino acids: CASSLERWFADTQYF. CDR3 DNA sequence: TGCGCCAGCAGCTTGGAAAGGTGGTTCGCAGATACGCAGTATTTT.